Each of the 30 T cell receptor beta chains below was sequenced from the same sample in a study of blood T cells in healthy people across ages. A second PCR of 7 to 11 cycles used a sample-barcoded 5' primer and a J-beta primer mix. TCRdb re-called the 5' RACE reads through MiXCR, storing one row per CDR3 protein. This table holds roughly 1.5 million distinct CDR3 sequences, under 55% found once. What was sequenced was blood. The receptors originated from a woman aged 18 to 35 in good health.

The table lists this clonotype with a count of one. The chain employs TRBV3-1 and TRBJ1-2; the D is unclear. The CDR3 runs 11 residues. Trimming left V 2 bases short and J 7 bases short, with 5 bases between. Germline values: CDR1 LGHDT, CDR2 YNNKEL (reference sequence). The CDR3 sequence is CASSQFGGYTF. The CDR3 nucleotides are TGTGCCAGCAGCCAATTCGGTGGCTACACCTTC.

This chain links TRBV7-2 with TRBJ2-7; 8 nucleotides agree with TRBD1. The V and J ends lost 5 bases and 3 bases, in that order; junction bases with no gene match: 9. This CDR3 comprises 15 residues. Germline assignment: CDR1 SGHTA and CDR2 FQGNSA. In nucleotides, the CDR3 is TGTGCCAGCAGCACTACAACAGGGGGTTACTACGAGCAGTACTTC. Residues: CASSTTTGGYYEQYF.

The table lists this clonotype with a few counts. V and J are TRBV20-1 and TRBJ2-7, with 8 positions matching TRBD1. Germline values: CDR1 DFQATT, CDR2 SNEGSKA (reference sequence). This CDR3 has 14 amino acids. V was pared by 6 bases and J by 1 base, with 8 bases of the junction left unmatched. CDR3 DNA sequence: TGCAGTGCCCGGACAGGGCGAATGTCCTACGAGCAGTACTTC. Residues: CSARTGRMSYEQYF.

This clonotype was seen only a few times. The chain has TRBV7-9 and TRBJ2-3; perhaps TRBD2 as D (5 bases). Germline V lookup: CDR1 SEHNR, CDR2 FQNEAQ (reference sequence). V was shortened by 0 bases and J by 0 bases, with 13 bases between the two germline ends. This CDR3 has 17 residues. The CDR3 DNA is TGTGCCAGCAGCTTAGCGCTGCGACGGGAAAGCACAGATACGCAGTATTTT. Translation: CASSLALRRESTDTQYF.

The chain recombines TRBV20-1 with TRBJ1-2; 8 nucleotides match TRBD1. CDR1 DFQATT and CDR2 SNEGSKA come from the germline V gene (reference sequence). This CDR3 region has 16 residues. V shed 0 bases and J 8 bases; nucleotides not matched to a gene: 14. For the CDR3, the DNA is TGCAGTGCTAGAGATTTAGGGGGACAGGCGGAGGGCGGCTACACCTTC. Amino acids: CSARDLGGQAEGGYTF.

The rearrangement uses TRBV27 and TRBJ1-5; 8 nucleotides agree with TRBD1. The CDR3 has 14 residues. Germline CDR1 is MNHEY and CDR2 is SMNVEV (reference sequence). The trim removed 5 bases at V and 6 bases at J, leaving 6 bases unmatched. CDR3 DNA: TGTGCCAGCAGTCCCGACAGGGGCACTCAGCCCCAGCATTTT. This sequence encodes CASSPDRGTQPQHF.

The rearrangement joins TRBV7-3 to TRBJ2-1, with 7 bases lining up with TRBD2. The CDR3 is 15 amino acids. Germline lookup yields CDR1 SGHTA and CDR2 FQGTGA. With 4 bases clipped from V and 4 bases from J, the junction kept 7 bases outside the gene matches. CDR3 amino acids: CASSSAGNVYNEQFF. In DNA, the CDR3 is TGTGCCAGCAGCTCAGCGGGAAACGTTTACAATGAGCAGTTCTTC.

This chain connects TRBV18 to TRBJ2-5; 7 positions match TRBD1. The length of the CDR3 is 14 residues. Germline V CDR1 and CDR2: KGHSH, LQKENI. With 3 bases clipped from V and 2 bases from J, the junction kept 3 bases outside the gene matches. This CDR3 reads CASSPPGQQETQYF. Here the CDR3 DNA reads TGTGCCAGCTCACCCCCGGGACAGCAAGAGACCCAGTACTTC.

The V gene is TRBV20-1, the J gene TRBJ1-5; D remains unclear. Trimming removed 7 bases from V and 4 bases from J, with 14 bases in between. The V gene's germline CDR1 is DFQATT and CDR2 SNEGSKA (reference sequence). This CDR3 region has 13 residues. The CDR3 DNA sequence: TGCAGTGGTGTGGGAAGGAGTAATCAGCCCCAGCATTTT. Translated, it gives CSGVGRSNQPQHF.

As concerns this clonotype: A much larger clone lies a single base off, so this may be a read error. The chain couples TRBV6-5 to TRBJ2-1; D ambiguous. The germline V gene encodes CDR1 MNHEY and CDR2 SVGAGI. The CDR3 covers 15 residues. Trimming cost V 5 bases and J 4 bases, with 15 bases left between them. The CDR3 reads CASSPRLTGYNEQFF. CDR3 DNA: TGTGCCAGCAGTCCCCGGCTAACGGGTTACAATGAGCAGTTCTTC.

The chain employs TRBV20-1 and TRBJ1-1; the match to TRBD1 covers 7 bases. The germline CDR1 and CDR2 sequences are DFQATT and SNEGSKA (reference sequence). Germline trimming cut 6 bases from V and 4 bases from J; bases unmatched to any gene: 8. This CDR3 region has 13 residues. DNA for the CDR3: TGCAGTGCAAGGGACAGTCAATCCACTGAAGCTTTCTTT. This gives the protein CSARDSQSTEAFF.

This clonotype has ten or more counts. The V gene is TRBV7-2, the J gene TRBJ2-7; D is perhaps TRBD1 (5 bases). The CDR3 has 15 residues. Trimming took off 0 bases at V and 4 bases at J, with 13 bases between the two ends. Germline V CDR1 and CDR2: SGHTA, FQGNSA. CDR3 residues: CASSLAPSQGYEQYF. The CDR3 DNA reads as TGTGCCAGCAGCTTAGCCCCCTCCCAGGGATACGAGCAGTACTTC.

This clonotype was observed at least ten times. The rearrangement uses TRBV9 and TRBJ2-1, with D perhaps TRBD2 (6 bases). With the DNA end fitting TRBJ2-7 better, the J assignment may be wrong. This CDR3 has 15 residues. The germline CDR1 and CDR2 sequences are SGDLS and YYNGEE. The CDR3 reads CASSPGGSSYNEQYF. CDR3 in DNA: TGTGCCAGCAGCCCCGGGGGTAGCTCCTACAATGAGCAGTACTTC.

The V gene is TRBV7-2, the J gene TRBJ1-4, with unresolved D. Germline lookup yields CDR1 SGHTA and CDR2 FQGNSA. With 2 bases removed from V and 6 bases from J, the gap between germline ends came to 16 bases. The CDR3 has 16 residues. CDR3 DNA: TGTGCCAGCAGCTTAACGTCACGGGGAGATTATGAAAAACTGTTTTTT. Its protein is CASSLTSRGDYEKLFF.

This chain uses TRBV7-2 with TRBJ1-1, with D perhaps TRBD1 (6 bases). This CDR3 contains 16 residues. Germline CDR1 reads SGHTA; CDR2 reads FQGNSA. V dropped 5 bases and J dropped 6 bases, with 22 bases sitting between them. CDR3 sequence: CASSPGDRGSIAEAFF. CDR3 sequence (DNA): TGTGCCAGCAGCCCAGGGGATAGGGGGAGTATAGCTGAAGCTTTCTTT.

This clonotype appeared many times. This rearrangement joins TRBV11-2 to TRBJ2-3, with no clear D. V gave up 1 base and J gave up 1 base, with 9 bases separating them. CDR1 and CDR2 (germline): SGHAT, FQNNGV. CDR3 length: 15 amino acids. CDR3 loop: CASSLGVAGTDTQYF. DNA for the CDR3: TGTGCCAGCAGCTTAGGAGTTGCGGGCACAGATACGCAGTATTTT.

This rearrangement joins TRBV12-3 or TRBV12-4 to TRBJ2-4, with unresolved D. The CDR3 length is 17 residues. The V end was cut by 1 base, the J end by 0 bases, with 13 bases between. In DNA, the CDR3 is TGTGCCAGCAGTTTAGAAAGACCCAGGCTAGCCAAAAACATTCAGTACTTC. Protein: CASSLERPRLAKNIQYF.

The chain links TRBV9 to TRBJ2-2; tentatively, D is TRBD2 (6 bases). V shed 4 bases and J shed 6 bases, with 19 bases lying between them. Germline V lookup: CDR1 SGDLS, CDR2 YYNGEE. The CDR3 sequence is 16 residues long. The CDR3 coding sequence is TGTGCCAGCAGCAACCCCGTCGGGAGTAGCGCCGGGGAGCTGTTTTTT. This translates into CASSNPVGSSAGELFF.

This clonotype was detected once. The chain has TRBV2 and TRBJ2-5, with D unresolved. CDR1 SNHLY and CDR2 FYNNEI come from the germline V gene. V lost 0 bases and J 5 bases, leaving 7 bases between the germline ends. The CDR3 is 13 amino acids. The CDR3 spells CASSEAGIETQYF. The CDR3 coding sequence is TGTGCCAGCAGTGAAGCGGGGATCGAGACCCAGTACTTC.

DNA of the CDR3: TGTGCCAGCAGCTTCGGACGGGACACAGGATGGGGAAACACTGAAGCTTTCTTT. This encodes CASSFGRDTGWGNTEAFF. V and J are TRBV7-9 and TRBJ1-1; TRBD1 is a possible D gene (6 bases). V was cut by 3 bases and J by 2 bases, with 22 bases left in between. The CDR3 length is 18 residues. The germline gives CDR1 SEHNR, CDR2 FQNEAQ (reference sequence).

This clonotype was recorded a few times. In nucleotides, the CDR3 is TGTGCCAGCAGCTTAGATCCGGTAGGGATGACAGATACGCAGTATTTT. Encoded protein: CASSLDPVGMTDTQYF. The genes are TRBV7-8 and TRBJ2-3; D is unresolved. This CDR3 region has 16 residues. The germline CDR1 and CDR2 sequences are SGHVS and FQNEAQ. Trimming shortened V by 1 base and J by 3 bases, and 14 bases separated the two germline ends.

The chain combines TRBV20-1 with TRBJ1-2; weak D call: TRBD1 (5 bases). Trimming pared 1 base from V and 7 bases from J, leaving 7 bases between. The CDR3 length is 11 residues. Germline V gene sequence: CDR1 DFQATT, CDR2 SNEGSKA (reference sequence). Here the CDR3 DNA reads TGCAGTGCTAGAGGGGGCTGTGGCTACACCTTC. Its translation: CSARGGCGYTF.

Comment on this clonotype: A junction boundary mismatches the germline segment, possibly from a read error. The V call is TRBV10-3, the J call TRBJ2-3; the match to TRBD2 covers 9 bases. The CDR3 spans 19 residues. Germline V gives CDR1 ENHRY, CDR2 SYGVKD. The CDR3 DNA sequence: TGTGCCATCAGTGAGAGGGCCAGAACTATAGCGGGAGATGGAGATACGCGGTATTTT. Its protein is CAISERARTIAGDGDTRYF.

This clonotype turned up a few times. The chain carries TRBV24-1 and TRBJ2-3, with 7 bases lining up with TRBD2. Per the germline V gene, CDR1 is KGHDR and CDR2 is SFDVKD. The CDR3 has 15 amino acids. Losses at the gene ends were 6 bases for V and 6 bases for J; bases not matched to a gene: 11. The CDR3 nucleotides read TGTGCCACCAGTCAAGCGGGAACCGACACGGATACGCAGTATTTT. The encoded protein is CATSQAGTDTDTQYF.

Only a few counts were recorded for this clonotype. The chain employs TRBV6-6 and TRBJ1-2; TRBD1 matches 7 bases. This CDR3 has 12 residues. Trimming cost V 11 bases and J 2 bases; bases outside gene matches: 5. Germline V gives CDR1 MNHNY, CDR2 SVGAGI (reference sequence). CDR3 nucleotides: TGTGCCGGGGGACAGACCAACTATGGCTACACCTTC. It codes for CAGGQTNYGYTF.

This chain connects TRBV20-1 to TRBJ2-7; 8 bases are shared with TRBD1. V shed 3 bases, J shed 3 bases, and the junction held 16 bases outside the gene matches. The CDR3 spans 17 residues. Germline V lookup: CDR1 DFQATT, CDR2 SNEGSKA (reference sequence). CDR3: CSASPYGQGRGHYEQYF. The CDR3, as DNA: TGCAGTGCTAGCCCCTATGGACAGGGTAGGGGACACTACGAGCAGTACTTC.

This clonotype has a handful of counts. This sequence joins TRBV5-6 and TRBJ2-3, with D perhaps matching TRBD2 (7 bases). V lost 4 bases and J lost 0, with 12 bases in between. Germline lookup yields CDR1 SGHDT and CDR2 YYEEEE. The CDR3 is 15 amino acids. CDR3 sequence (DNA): TGTGCCAGCAGCGCCGGGGGGCATAGCACAGATACGCAGTATTTT. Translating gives CASSAGGHSTDTQYF.

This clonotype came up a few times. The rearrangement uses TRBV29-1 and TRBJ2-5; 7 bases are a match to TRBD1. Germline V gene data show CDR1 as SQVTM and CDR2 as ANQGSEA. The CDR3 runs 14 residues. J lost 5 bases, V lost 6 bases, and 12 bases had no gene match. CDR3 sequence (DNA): TGCAGCGTAGTAAGACAGGGTCAGGGGGAGACCCAGTACTTC. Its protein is CSVVRQGQGETQYF.

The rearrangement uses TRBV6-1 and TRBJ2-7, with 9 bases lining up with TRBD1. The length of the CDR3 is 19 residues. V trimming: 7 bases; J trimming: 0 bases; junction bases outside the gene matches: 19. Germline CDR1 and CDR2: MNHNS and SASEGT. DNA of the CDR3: TGTGCCAGCACCCTAATCGGGACAGGGCGGATATTCAGCTCCTACGAGCAGTACTTC. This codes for CASTLIGTGRIFSSYEQYF.

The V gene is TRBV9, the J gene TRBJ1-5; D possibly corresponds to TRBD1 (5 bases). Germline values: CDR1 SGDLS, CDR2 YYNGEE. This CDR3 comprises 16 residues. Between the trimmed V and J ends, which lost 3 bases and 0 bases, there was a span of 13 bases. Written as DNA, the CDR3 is TGTGCCAGCAGCGCCGGGACGGGTGATAGCAATCAGCCCCAGCATTTT. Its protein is CASSAGTGDSNQPQHF.